A selection of T cell receptor beta chains follows, all from one sample in a study of T cell repertoires in cytomegalovirus infection. TCRdb called the reads again in MiXCR, with one record for every CDR3 protein. The table shows 250,000 to 350,000 distinct CDR3 sequences, with roughly a quarter occurring only once. Specimen: PBMCs. Every receptor here comes from a human donor in good health (CMV status not recorded). Some clones in this sample may be carry-over from other donors' samples. Each CDR3 is given with its conserved first and last residue. The D gene is left open where the match is weak. Size is stated for part of the rows, as once, few or many counts, or as a class when the clone is expanded.

clone size	V gene	J gene	D gene	CDR3 DNA	CDR3 protein
many	TRBV12-3/TRBV12-4	TRBJ1-1	-	TGTGCCAGCAGTTTACCAAGCTTGAACACTGAAGCTTTCTTT	CASSLPSLNTEAFF
many	TRBV28	TRBJ2-1	-	TGTGCCAGCAGCCCGCGAGGGAGGATAACCGATGAGCAGTTCTTC	CASSPRGRITDEQFF
-	TRBV28	TRBJ2-1	TRBD1	TGTGCCAGCAGGTACCGGGACAGGGGGCTAGGTGAGCAGTTCTTC	CASRYRDRGLGEQFF
-	TRBV10-3	TRBJ1-1	TRBD1	TGTGCCATCAGTGACTGGGGACAGGGAGGGAACACTGAAGCTTTCTTT	CAISDWGQGGNTEAFF
few	TRBV6-6	TRBJ2-1	TRBD2	TGTGCCAGCAGATCACGCTTGACAGGGGGACTAGCGGGAGAGAACAATGAGCAGTTCTTC	CASRSRLTGGLAGENNEQFF
-	TRBV7-2	TRBJ2-1	-	TGTGCCAGCAGCTTTAGGTCCGACTCCTACAATGAGCAGTTCTTC	CASSFRSDSYNEQFF
few	TRBV19	TRBJ2-2	TRBD1	TGTGCCAGTAAAGAAACAGGGGCAAACACCGGGGAGCTGTTTTTT	CASKETGANTGELFF
-	TRBV9	TRBJ2-3	TRBD2	TGTGCCAGCAGCCCACGGACTAGCGGGGCCACAGATACGCAGTATTTT	CASSPRTSGATDTQYF
-	TRBV12-3/TRBV12-4	TRBJ2-7	-	TGTGCCAGCAGTTTTAACAGTGCAGCCTACGAGCAGTACTTC	CASSFNSAAYEQYF
-	TRBV9	TRBJ1-6	-	TGTGCCAGCAGCCCACGGATGGGGGAATCACCCCTCCACTTT	CASSPRMGESPLHF
-	TRBV5-4	TRBJ2-5	TRBD2	TGTGCCAGCAGCCGGGAGGGAGGAGAGACCCAGTACTTC	CASSREGGETQYF
-	TRBV11-1	TRBJ2-1	-	TGTGCCAGCAGCTTAGGATCCCGGGTATCCTACAATGAGCAGTTCTTC	CASSLGSRVSYNEQFF
-	TRBV29-1	TRBJ2-7	TRBD1	TGCAGCGTCCCTTTTGGACAGGGAAGGTACGAGCAGTACTTC	CSVPFGQGRYEQYF
many	TRBV7-8	TRBJ2-7	TRBD2	TGTGCCAGCAGCTTAGGGGCAGCGGGGTCCTACGAGCAGTACTTC	CASSLGAAGSYEQYF
-	TRBV12-3/TRBV12-4	TRBJ1-1	-	TGTGCCAGCAGGGCCGGAACAAAAGCTTTCTTT	CASRAGTKAFF
-	TRBV20-1	TRBJ2-3	TRBD2	TGCAGTGCTATCCCAGCGGGAGGACCTGATACGCAGTATTTT	CSAIPAGGPDTQYF
-	TRBV20-1	TRBJ2-5	-	TGCAGTGCTAGTCCTGGGGGAGAGACCCAGTACTTC	CSASPGGETQYF
few	TRBV11-2	TRBJ2-1	-	TGTGCCAGCAGCTTAAGTTCAGACAATGAGCAGTTCTTC	CASSLSSDNEQFF
many	TRBV28	TRBJ1-3	-	TGTGCCAGCAGTTTAAACGCGGGAAACACCATATATTTT	CASSLNAGNTIYF
-	TRBV9	TRBJ2-1	TRBD1	TGTGCCAGCAGCGTAGATACAGGGACAGGGGATGAGCAGTTCTTC	CASSVDTGTGDEQFF
-	TRBV5-1	TRBJ2-1	TRBD1	TGCGCCAGCAGCTTGGGACAGGGTAGCGAGCAGTTCTTC	CASSLGQGSEQFF
few	TRBV29-1	TRBJ1-2	TRBD1	TGCAGCGTTGCAGGACAGGGGTATGGCTACACCTTC	CSVAGQGYGYTF
few	TRBV14	TRBJ2-3	TRBD2	TGTGCCAGCAGCCAAGATTCGTGGGAGGGGATCACAGATACGCAGTATTTT	CASSQDSWEGITDTQYF
-	TRBV20-1	TRBJ2-1	TRBD2	TGCAGTGCTGCCACTTCTAGCGGGGGAGGCTATGAGCAGTTCTTC	CSAATSSGGGYEQFF
few	TRBV19	TRBJ2-7	-	TGTGCCAGTAGTAAGTTCGGCTCCTACGAGCAGTACTTC	CASSKFGSYEQYF
many	TRBV28	TRBJ2-2	-	TGTGCCAGCAGTGGGAGCCAAAACACCGGGGAGCTGTTTTTT	CASSGSQNTGELFF
-	TRBV19	TRBJ1-3	-	TGTGCCACGGAGGGCAGAGCTGGAAACACCATATATTTT	CATEGRAGNTIYF
few	TRBV5-1	TRBJ2-1	TRBD1	TGCGCCAGCGCTAAGGGGGACCAACAGGGGGCCTACAATGAGCAGTTCTTC	CASAKGDQQGAYNEQFF
few	TRBV6-2/TRBV6-3	TRBJ1-1	-	TGTGCCAGCAAGAACACTGAAGCTTTCTTT	CASKNTEAFF
-	TRBV20-1	TRBJ2-3	-	TGCAGTGCTAGAGGGACAGTCCTTGGTACGCAGTATTTT	CSARGTVLGTQYF
-	TRBV12-3/TRBV12-4	TRBJ2-7	-	TGTGCCATCGTGAGGGGGGGGTCGGGGGAGCAGTACTTC	CAIVRGGSGEQYF
few	TRBV6-5	TRBJ2-3	-	TGTGCCAGCAGTTACCCCCGCCAGGAGACAGATACGCAGTATTTT	CASSYPRQETDTQYF